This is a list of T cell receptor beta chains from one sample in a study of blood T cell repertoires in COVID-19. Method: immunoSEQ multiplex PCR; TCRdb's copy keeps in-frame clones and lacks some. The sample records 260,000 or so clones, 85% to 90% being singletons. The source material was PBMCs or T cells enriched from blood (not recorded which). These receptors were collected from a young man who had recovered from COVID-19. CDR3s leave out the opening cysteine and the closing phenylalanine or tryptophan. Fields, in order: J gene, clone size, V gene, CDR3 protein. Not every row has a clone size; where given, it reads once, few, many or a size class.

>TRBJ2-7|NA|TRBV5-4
ASSPTGSSYEQY
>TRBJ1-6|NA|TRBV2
ASSETGGVYNSPLH
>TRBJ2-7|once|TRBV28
ASSFSRGYEQY
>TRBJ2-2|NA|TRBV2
ASSRQGVNTGELF
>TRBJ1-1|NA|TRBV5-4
ASAPGGMNTEAF
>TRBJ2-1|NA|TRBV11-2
ASSQQTSGGEQF
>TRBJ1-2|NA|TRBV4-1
ASSQDRRGFGGYT
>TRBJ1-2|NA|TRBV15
ATSRDVFGTGGRGYT
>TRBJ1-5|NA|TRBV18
ASSPTGHNQPQH
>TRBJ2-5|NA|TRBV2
ASRTEGGVETQY
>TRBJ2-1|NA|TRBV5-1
ASSWADRGAGHNEQF
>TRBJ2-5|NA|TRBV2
ASRDRTSGKETQY
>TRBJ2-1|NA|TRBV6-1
ASSESLYGLAGDEQF
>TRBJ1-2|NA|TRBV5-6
ASSFGDRPYGYT
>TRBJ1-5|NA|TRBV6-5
ASRPVEAGNQPQH
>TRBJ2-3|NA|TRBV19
ASSTTESSTDTQY
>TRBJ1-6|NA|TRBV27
ASSLKGTGEHSPLH
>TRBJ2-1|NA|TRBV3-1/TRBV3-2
ASSPTSGISYNEQF
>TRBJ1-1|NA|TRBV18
ASSYTGTRVSHEAF
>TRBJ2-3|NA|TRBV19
ASSQSDTQY
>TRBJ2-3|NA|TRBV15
ATSREPQGGTDTQY
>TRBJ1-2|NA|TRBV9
ASSPQAGFDYGYT
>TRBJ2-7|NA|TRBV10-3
AISTEGHREQY
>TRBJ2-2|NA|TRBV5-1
ASSPGTSNPGELF
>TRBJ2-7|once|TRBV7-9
ASRGQGYEQY
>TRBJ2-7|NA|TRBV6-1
ASSEVVRSYEQY
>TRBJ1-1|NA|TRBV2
ASRPDRGYSTEAF
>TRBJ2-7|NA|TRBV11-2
ASSRPGLAGWNEQY
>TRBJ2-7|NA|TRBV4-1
ASSQERTSSSYEQY
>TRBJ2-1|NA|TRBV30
AWMTSNEQF
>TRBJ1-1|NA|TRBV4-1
ASSQLSRAAGGGAF
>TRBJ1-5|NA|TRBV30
AWSGGTSHQPQH
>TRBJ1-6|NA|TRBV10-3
AIRPTGDSPLH
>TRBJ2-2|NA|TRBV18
ASSLTGVGAPNTGELF
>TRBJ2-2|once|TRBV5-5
ASSQTGELF
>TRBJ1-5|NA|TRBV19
ASSADRGRLQPQH
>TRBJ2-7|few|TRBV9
ASSPGQGITYEQY
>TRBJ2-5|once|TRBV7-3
ASSSTAGLQETQY
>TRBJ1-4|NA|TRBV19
ASSDSGNEKLF
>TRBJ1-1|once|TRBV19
ASSMGSGGRNTEAF
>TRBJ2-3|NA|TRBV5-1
ASSLGNRGNFIKY
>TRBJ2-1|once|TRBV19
ASSTLAEGLNEQF
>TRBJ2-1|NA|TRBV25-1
ASSGGRVRREQF
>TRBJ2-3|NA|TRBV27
ASSPQTGGTDTQY
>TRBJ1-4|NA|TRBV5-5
ASSLNRGGQLKLF
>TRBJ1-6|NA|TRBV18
ASSPRGLYNSPLH
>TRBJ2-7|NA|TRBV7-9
ASSEPGAGEQY
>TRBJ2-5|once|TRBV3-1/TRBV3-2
ASSQRRDQETQY
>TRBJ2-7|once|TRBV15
ATSKIRGYEQY